Listed here are 30 T cell receptor beta chains from one sample, sequenced in a study of blood T cells in healthy people across ages. Next came a second PCR, run for about 6 to 12 cycles, which used a sample-barcoded 5' primer along with a J-beta primer mix. Each CDR3 protein is one row after TCRdb ran MiXCR on the 5' RACE reads. The repertoire holds over 500,000 distinct CDR3 sequences, 52% seen once, with roughly 13% in the top ten. The sample taken for sequencing was blood. The receptors shown here come from a woman aged 80 or older in good health.

This clonotype was seen at least ten times. The chain has TRBV5-1 and TRBJ2-1; 11 bases line up with TRBD2. J lost 6 bases, V lost 4 bases, and 3 bases had no gene match. In germline, CDR1 is SGHRS, CDR2 YFSETQ. The CDR3 covers 14 residues. This CDR3 reads CASSHTSGSNEQFF. The CDR3 nucleotides read TGCGCCAGCAGCCATACTAGCGGGAGCAATGAGCAGTTCTTC.

This clonotype was detected many times. V and J are TRBV29-1 and TRBJ2-1; a weak D match, TRBD1 (5 bases). This CDR3 comprises 14 residues. The ends were cut back, 3 bases at V and 2 bases at J, with 11 bases in the middle. In germline, CDR1 is SQVTM, CDR2 ANQGSEA. The CDR3 loop reads CSVDRVSAYNEQFF. Written as DNA, the CDR3 is TGCAGCGTTGACAGGGTTTCAGCCTACAATGAGCAGTTCTTC.

The chain carries TRBV6-6 and TRBJ2-3; D is unresolved. Germline V gives CDR1 MNHNY, CDR2 SVGAGI (reference sequence). V was shortened by 8 bases and J by 6 bases, with 9 bases between the two germline ends. The CDR3 covers 11 residues. The CDR3, as DNA: TGTGCCAGCGTTGGAGTGGATACGCAGTATTTT. Translated, it gives CASVGVDTQYF.

This chain connects TRBV29-1 to TRBJ2-5; no firm D call. Germline V gene data show CDR1 as SQVTM and CDR2 as ANQGSEA. There are 10 residues in the CDR3. V lost 8 bases and J lost 3, with 7 bases in between. In nucleotides, the CDR3 is TGCAGCAGCAGAGAAGAGACCCAGTACTTC. Encoded protein: CSSREETQYF.

This clonotype came up many times. This chain uses TRBV9 with TRBJ2-5, with D maybe TRBD2 (6 bases). Trimming shortened V by 4 bases and J by 5 bases, and 18 bases separated the two germline ends. The CDR3 extends over 15 amino acids. Germline V gene lookup returns CDR1 SGDLS and CDR2 YYNGEE. For the CDR3, the DNA is TGTGCCAGCAGCCCTGGGACTTTTGATGGGGAGACCCAGTACTTC. Translation: CASSPGTFDGETQYF.

Concerning this clonotype itself: A read error may explain this, as a much larger clone is one base away. The V call is TRBV6-5, the J call TRBJ2-2; D is perhaps TRBD2 (5 bases). This CDR3 contains 14 residues. Germline V CDR1 and CDR2: MNHEY, SVGAGI. The V gene lost 7 bases and the J gene lost 7 bases, with 16 bases spanning the gap. This CDR3 is CASNGRRASGELFF. In DNA, the CDR3 is TGTGCCAGCAACGGGCGGCGGGCCAGCGGGGAGCTGTTTTTT.

This clonotype was seen ten or more times. The V gene is TRBV6-5, the J gene TRBJ2-1; D call uncertain. The CDR3 totals 15 residues. V lost 2 bases to trimming and J lost 0 bases, with 8 bases between them. CDR1 and CDR2 (germline): MNHEY, SVGAGI. CDR3: CASSYGWRSYNEQFF. For the CDR3, the DNA is TGTGCCAGCAGTTACGGCTGGCGCTCCTACAATGAGCAGTTCTTC.

In DNA, the CDR3 is TGTGCCAGCAGCCTTCTTTTGAGAGCGGAGCAGTACTTC. It yields the protein CASSLLLRAEQYF. This chain links TRBV14 with TRBJ2-1; D unresolved. Judging by the DNA end, TRBJ2-7 fits better; the J call may be wrong. Germline assignment: CDR1 SGHDN and CDR2 FVKESK. This CDR3 comprises 13 residues.

There are a few counts of this clonotype. A much bigger clone sits one base away, suggesting this may be a read error. This chain joins TRBV5-1 and TRBJ1-2; no reliable D call. Germline assignment: CDR1 SGHRS and CDR2 YFSETQ. V dropped 4 bases and J dropped 3 bases, with 13 bases sitting between them. The length of the CDR3 is 14 residues. The chain's CDR3 is CASSVDGEYYGYTF. CDR3 nucleotide sequence: TGCGCCAGCAGCGTGGACGGCGAATACTATGGCTACACCTTC.

The sample holds a few counts of this clonotype. V and J are TRBV27 and TRBJ1-5, with 7 bases aligning to TRBD1. V lost 3 bases, J lost 0 bases, and 2 bases stayed unmatched. The length of the CDR3 is 15 residues. Germline CDR1 and CDR2: MNHEY and SMNVEV (reference sequence). The CDR3 DNA sequence: TGTGCCAGCAGTTTTACAGGGGATAGCAATCAGCCCCAGCATTTT. Amino acids: CASSFTGDSNQPQHF.

V and J are TRBV4-3 and TRBJ2-4; unclear D gene. The J call could be wrong; TRBJ2-7 is a better fit for the DNA end. Germline-derived CDR1 and CDR2 are LGHNA and YSLEER. This CDR3 comprises 14 residues. The CDR3 is CASSQDLKVSEQYF. CDR3 DNA: TGCGCCAGCAGCCAAGATCTAAAGGTGAGCGAGCAGTACTTC.

As regards this clonotype: Being one base from a much bigger clone, this may be a read error. The genes are TRBV5-1 and TRBJ2-3; D ambiguous. From germline, CDR1 is SGHRS and CDR2 YFSETQ. The CDR3 consists of 14 residues. The germline V and J ends were trimmed by 4 bases and 6 bases, with 15 bases remaining between them. DNA of the CDR3: TGCGCCAGCAGCGCGTGGACCCAGGCCGATACGCAGTATTTT. Encoded protein: CASSAWTQADTQYF.

This clonotype was detected many times. A read error may explain this, as a much larger clone is one base away. J is TRBJ2-7 and V is TRBV27, with D uncertain. CDR1 is MNHEY, CDR2 SMNVEV, per germline (reference sequence). The V end lost 4 bases, the J end lost 2 bases, and 3 bases lay between the germline ends. The CDR3 sequence is 11 residues long. CDR3 loop: CASSYPYEQYF. The CDR3 DNA sequence: TGTGCCAGCAGTTACCCCTACGAGCAGTACTTC.

This clonotype was recorded many times. The chain has TRBV7-9 and TRBJ2-4; D is undetermined. V dropped 4 bases and J dropped 1 base, with 14 bases sitting between them. The CDR3 is 16 residues long. CDR1 is SEHNR and CDR2 is FQNEAQ in the germline V gene (reference sequence). The CDR3 DNA follows: TGTGCCAGCAGCTCCCTGACTGCTCCGGCCAAAAACATTCAGTACTTC. Its translation: CASSSLTAPAKNIQYF.

Concerning this clonotype: A read error may be the cause here, since a much bigger clone is one base away. The chain joins TRBV5-1 to TRBJ2-7; TRBD2 aligns across 7 bases. V shed 5 bases and J 7 bases; nucleotides not matched to a gene: 15. Germline V CDR1 and CDR2: SGHRS, YFSETQ. This CDR3 has 15 residues. DNA for the CDR3: TGCGCCAGCAGTTCCGTGACTAGCCCCTACAATGAGCAGTACTTC. It specifies CASSSVTSPYNEQYF.

The CDR3 DNA reads as TGCGCCAGCAGCCTCACAGGGGGGCGGAACACTGAAGCTTTCTTT. This sequence encodes CASSLTGGRNTEAFF. The chain joins TRBV4-1 to TRBJ1-1; TRBD1 matches 8 bases. Germline values: CDR1 MGHRA, CDR2 YSYEKL. The ends lost 4 bases at V and 1 base at J; junction bases unmatched: 5. The CDR3 loop spans 15 amino acids.

CDR3 sequence: CASSLAGPQWNEQFF. CDR3 nucleotide sequence: TGCGCCAGCAGCTTGGCCGGTCCACAGTGGAATGAGCAGTTCTTC. J is TRBJ2-1 and V is TRBV5-1; D not resolved. V was shortened by 0 bases and J by 7 bases, with 14 bases between the two germline ends. CDR1 and CDR2 (germline): SGHRS, YFSETQ. This CDR3 is built from 15 residues.

The rearrangement links TRBV28 to TRBJ1-5, with D possibly matching TRBD1 (5 bases). This CDR3 spans 15 amino acids. Trimming removed 6 bases at V and 0 bases at J, with 12 bases between. The V gene's germline CDR1 is MDHEN and CDR2 SYDVKM. CDR3 sequence reads: CASSLARASNQPQHF. DNA for the CDR3: TGTGCCAGCAGCCTGGCCAGGGCTAGCAATCAGCCCCAGCATTTT.

V is TRBV3-1 and J is TRBJ2-1; D ambiguous. V was pared by 4 bases and J by 7 bases, with 8 bases between. This CDR3 has 12 residues. CDR1 LGHDT and CDR2 YNNKEL come from the germline V gene (reference sequence). This CDR3 is CASSRVGNEQFF. CDR3 DNA sequence: TGTGCCAGCAGCCGAGTGGGGAATGAGCAGTTCTTC.

This clonotype has a count of ten or more. V gene TRBV20-1 combines with J gene TRBJ2-5, with a weak D call TRBD1 (5 bases). The CDR3 runs 14 residues. The V gene lost 1 base and the J gene lost 4 bases, with 13 bases spanning the gap. The germline gives CDR1 DFQATT, CDR2 SNEGSKA (reference sequence). The CDR3: CSARVAGLVETQYF. CDR3 DNA: TGCAGTGCTAGAGTCGCAGGGCTGGTAGAGACCCAGTACTTC.

This clonotype showed up many times. The chain recombines TRBV20-1 with TRBJ2-1, with TRBD2 matching 11 bases. The CDR3 sequence is 12 residues long. Germline V gives CDR1 DFQATT, CDR2 SNEGSKA (reference sequence). The CDR3 loop reads CSSGGPYNEQFF. The DNA of the CDR3 is TGCTCTAGCGGGGGGCCCTACAATGAGCAGTTCTTC.

This clonotype was counted many times. The genes are TRBV12-3 or TRBV12-4 and TRBJ1-1; TRBD1 is a possible D gene (5 bases). The CDR3 consists of 13 residues. V shed 1 base and J shed 4 bases, with 7 bases lying between them. The CDR3 DNA reads TGTGCCAGCAGTTTAGGAGGGGCCACTGAAGCTTTCTTT. Protein sequence: CASSLGGATEAFF.

J is TRBJ1-1 and V is TRBV10-3; a possible D gene is TRBD1 (5 bases). Germline V gene lookup returns CDR1 ENHRY and CDR2 SYGVKD. The CDR3 is made up of 14 amino acids. Between the trimmed V and J ends, which lost 6 bases and 3 bases, there was a span of 14 bases. The CDR3 DNA reads TGTGCCATCAGGCCCGGGACGCGGGACACTGAAGCTTTCTTT. This encodes CAIRPGTRDTEAFF.

V and J are TRBV25-1 and TRBJ2-5; a weak D match, TRBD2 (5 bases). The germline V gene has CDR1 MGHDK and CDR2 SYGVNS. CDR3 length: 14 amino acids. Trimming stripped 2 bases from V and 11 bases from J, with 18 bases between. The CDR3 reads CASSETRDGNEQYF. The CDR3 DNA reads TGTGCCAGCAGTGAAACGAGGGATGGGAATGAGCAGTACTTC.

The count of this clonotype is one. The gene calls are TRBV20-1 and TRBJ2-3; D may be TRBD2 (6 bases). In germline, CDR1 is DFQATT, CDR2 SNEGSKA (reference sequence). Trimming removed 4 bases at V and 3 bases at J, with 11 bases between. There are 13 residues in the CDR3. The CDR3 protein is CSAIRGATDTQYF. DNA of the CDR3: TGCAGTGCTATTCGCGGGGCAACAGATACGCAGTATTTT.

Worth noting for this clonotype: An end of the junction differs from the germline gene, which may be a read error. The chain links TRBV20-1 to TRBJ2-1; D could derive from TRBD1 or TRBD2 (5 bases each). The CDR3 is 17 amino acids. Germline CDR1 DFQATT, CDR2 SNEGSKA (reference sequence). CDR3 bases: TGCGGTGCTCCGGGACGGCCTAGTCCGAGCTCCTACAATGAGCAGTTCTTC. Translation gives CGAPGRPSPSSYNEQFF.

This chain links TRBV9 with TRBJ2-2, with no clear D. In germline, CDR1 is SGDLS, CDR2 YYNGEE. Trimming left V 2 bases short and J 0 bases short, with 11 bases between. This CDR3 comprises 16 residues. This CDR3 is CASSVGEAANTGELFF. In DNA form, the CDR3 reads TGTGCCAGCAGCGTCGGTGAGGCGGCGAACACCGGGGAGCTGTTTTTT. The full variable domain, its missing parts supplied by reference TRBV9 and TRBJ2-2, is DSGVTQTPKHLITATGQRVTLRCSPRSGDLSVYWYQQSLDQGLQFLIQYYNGEERAKGNILERFSAQQFPDLHSELNLSSLELGDSALYFCASSVGEAANTGELFFGEGSRLTVL.

The sample holds many counts of this clonotype. This chain uses TRBV7-9 with TRBJ1-2, with 7 positions matching TRBD1. The germline V gene encodes CDR1 SEHNR and CDR2 FQNEAQ (reference sequence). The CDR3 is 16 residues long. The V gene end was trimmed by 6 bases and the J gene end by 8 bases; junction bases not matched to a gene: 18. The CDR3: CASSKNPGTDPRGYTF. CDR3 nucleotide sequence: TGTGCCAGCAGTAAGAATCCCGGGACAGACCCCAGGGGCTACACCTTC.

The J gene is TRBJ2-3, the V gene TRBV5-1; D perhaps matches TRBD1 (5 bases). The germline V gene has CDR1 SGHRS and CDR2 YFSETQ. Trimming stripped 4 bases from V and 5 bases from J, with 20 bases between. The CDR3 totals 16 residues. The CDR3: CASSRDRTMKVDTQYF. DNA of the CDR3: TGCGCCAGCAGCCGAGACCGGACAATGAAGGTAGATACGCAGTATTTT.

The CDR3 here is CSVDGGFGETQYF. The CDR3 DNA follows: TGCAGCGTTGACGGGGGTTTCGGAGAGACCCAGTACTTC. V usage is TRBV29-1 and J usage is TRBJ2-5; D might be TRBD2 (6 bases). Germline CDR1 is SQVTM and CDR2 is ANQGSEA. The V gene lost 3 bases and the J gene lost 4 bases, with 12 bases spanning the gap. This CDR3 spans 13 amino acids. Full variable domain (remainder filled in from reference TRBV29-1 and TRBJ2-5): SAVISQKPSRDICQRGTSLTIQCQVDSQVTMMFWYRQQPGQSLTLIATANQGSEATYESGFVIDKFPISRPNLTFSTLTVSNMSPEDSSIYLCSVDGGFGETQYFGPGTRLLVL.